This T cell receptor (beta chain) emerged from a study of blood T cell repertoires in COVID-19. On the study more broadly: Samples representing acute and convalescent COVID-19 were sourced from the United States, Italy and Spain. PBMCs, B-cell-depleted T cells, or T cells provided the cDNA or gDNA that made up the material.

The CDR3 consists of 16 residues. With 6 bases removed from V and 12 bases from J, the gap between germline ends came to 28 bases. CDR1 and CDR2 (germline): SGHRS, YFSETQ. The method was immunoSEQ multiplex PCR; TCRdb's version includes in-frame clones alone and lacks a portion of them. The sample has 270,000 or so clones; approximately 81% are singletons. V and J are TRBV5-1 and TRBJ2-1; weak D call: TRBD1 (5 bases). The specimen sequenced was peripheral blood. This receptor was identified in a woman aged 18 to 35 with acute or convalescent COVID-19. The CDR3 DNA reads as TGCGCCAGCAAGGGGATTAAAGAGGACGGAGTCAGAGGGCAGTTCTTC. Translated: CASKGIKEDGVRGQFF.